This T cell receptor (beta chain) was captured in a study of T cell responses to AZD1222 COVID-19 vaccine. The CDR3 totals 15 residues. V gave up 2 bases and J gave up 3 bases; unmatched junction bases: 5. Per germline, CDR1 MNHEY and CDR2 SVGAGI. Researchers grouped second doses given at about 4 or about 12 weeks into one pool. Assay used: immunoSEQ multiplex PCR; TCRdb lists only in-frame clones, some missing. The sample carries 150,000 or so clones, 90% recorded once. The specimen comprised peripheral blood, sampled 28 days after the second AZD1222 dose. The chain links TRBV6-5 to TRBJ2-3; 7 positions agree with TRBD1. The source of this sequence is an adult who received the AZD1222 COVID-19 vaccine. CDR3 residues: CASSYTGTATDTQYF. The CDR3 DNA reads TGTGCCAGCAGTTACACCGGGACAGCAACAGATACGCAGTATTTT.